Sequencing of this TCR beta chain was carried out in a study of blood T cell repertoires in COVID-19 (TCRdb year 2020). Looking at the study overall: Collaborator samples came from the United States, Italy and Spain and covered acute and convalescent phases of COVID-19. The material from the prospective study consisted of cDNA or gDNA derived from T cells, B-cell-depleted T cells, or PBMCs. Subjects who had been exposed to COVID-19, were actively infected with it, or had recovered from it provided the deeply sampled blood TCRbeta repertoires that made up the dataset. The repertoires were released in a freely available public database intended as a resource for research on the immune response to SARS-CoV-2. Samples came from the ongoing ImmuneRACE study (first 160 participants) plus 1,254 subjects from 6 global collaborators. Nearly every sample came with metadata listing a de-identified subject ID, COVID-19 status, age in years and sex. HLA class I and class II types, where available, came from metadata supplied by the sample provider rather than from assay-based typing.

A second Seattle source provided samples from volunteer blood donors who had recovered from COVID-19. Whole blood was collected in K2EDTA tubes by collaborating institutions according to the institutions' own protocols. For TCRbeta analysis, collaborator samples were shipped as frozen whole blood, as isolated PBMCs, or as DNA extracted from either sample type. Study-wide conclusions, independent of this receptor: Clinical and demographic metadata were provided uncurated, with the amount varying by source and participant.

Per the germline V gene (reference sequence), LGHDT is the CDR1 and YNNKEL is the CDR2. Trimming removed 0 bases from V and 6 bases from J, leaving 9 bases between the germline ends. From the cysteine through the phenylalanine, the CDR3 covers 14 amino acids. Just the 42-base CDR3 DNA is kept, in frame starting at base 1. To note about this clone: Its antigen target is currently unknown. No much larger clone is present one base from it, and per-base qualities are unavailable.

The immunoSEQ Assay, a bias-controlled multiplex PCR, was used to amplify TCRbeta CDR3 regions from genomic DNA. Turning to the authors' computational methods: The number of nucleated cells in each sample was estimated by amplification of reference gene primers within the assay. To quantify the absolute abundance of each unique TCRbeta CDR3 rearrangement, sequence reads were collapsed and filtered. For each sample, productive Simpson clonality was calculated by taking the square root of Simpson's diversity index across productive rearrangements. Entries here come from immuneACCESS through TCRdb and include only in-frame sequences with V and J called. Some clones fail to appear in such tables; in the studies checked, an unresolved V gene covers under half of the shortfall, and the cause of the remainder is unknown. V and J calls and clone size are given by that table; D and trimming were obtained from the DNA. This sample is represented by about 220,000 clones; around 84% of them were singletons. The ten biggest clones cover more than 4.5% of the sample.

The V gene is TRBV3-1 (or the pseudogene TRBV3-2) and the J gene is TRBJ1-5; no D segment can be confidently identified. The material sequenced was peripheral blood. This TCR came from a woman aged 60 to 75 who had recovered from COVID-19. CDR3 protein: CASSQETARQPQHF. The bases are TGTGCCAGCAGCCAAGAGACTGCACGTCAGCCCCAGCATTTT.